This note documents a single T cell receptor beta chain sequence. 60 Vbeta and 13 Jbeta primers were used in PCR. This table comes from immunoSEQ multiplex PCR, and its TCRdb copy is limited to in-frame clones, with some not included. The table has around 140,000 clones, around 59% seen once. The sample is drawn from a study of cytomegalovirus exposure and HLA in healthy donors. The sequenced material came from PBMCs. The receptor's source is a male donor in good health and CMV-seronegative.

The CDR3 DNA reads TGCGCCAGCAGCTTGGATCCGACAGGGGGTTCTCAGCCCCAGCATTTT. It is translated as CASSLDPTGGSQPQHF. The chain couples TRBV5-1 to TRBJ1-5; TRBD1 matches 9 bases. The germline V gene encodes CDR1 SGHRS and CDR2 YFSETQ. The CDR3 runs to 16 residues. V was pared by 0 bases and J by 6 bases, with 7 bases of the junction left unmatched. Drawing the rest from reference TRBV5-1 and TRBJ1-5, the complete variable domain is KAGVTQTPRYLIKTRGQQVTLSCSPISGHRSVSWYQQTPGQGLQFLFEYFSETQRNKGNFPGRFSGRQFSNSRSEMNVSTLELGDSALYLCASSLDPTGGSQPQHFGDGTRLSIL.